This T cell receptor beta chain is from a study of blood T cell repertoires in COVID-19 (dated by TCRdb to about 2020). A note on the overall study: The collaborator samples originated in the United States, Italy and Spain and spanned the acute and convalescent phases of COVID-19. Samples were obtained from the ongoing ImmuneRACE study (first 160 participants) and from some 1,200 subjects provided by 6 global collaborators. Where HLA class I and class II types were available, the types were taken from metadata supplied by the sample provider, not from assay-based typing. Subjects who had been exposed to COVID-19, were actively infected with it, or had recovered from it provided the deeply sampled blood TCRbeta repertoires that made up the dataset. Sample metadata almost always included a de-identified subject ID, COVID-19 status, age in years and sex. The repertoires were released in a freely available public database intended as a resource for research on the immune response to SARS-CoV-2. The prospective study material was composed of cDNA or gDNA derived from T cells, B-cell-depleted T cells, or PBMCs. Overall results and qualifications from the work: How much clinical and demographic metadata was included differed by source and by participant, and the metadata was provided uncurated.

TCRbeta CDR3 regions were amplified from genomic DNA by means of the immunoSEQ Assay, a bias-controlled multiplex PCR. The original methods were these. Within the assay, amplification of reference gene primers was used to estimate how many nucleated cells each sample contained. Sequence reads were collapsed and filtered to measure the absolute abundance of every unique TCRbeta CDR3 rearrangement. Productive Simpson clonality was computed per sample as the square root of Simpson's diversity index over productive rearrangements. The table comes from immuneACCESS by way of TCRdb, which keeps in-frame sequences with V and J called. Part of the clones is missing from these tables; in studies checked, under half for an unresolved V gene and the rest for unknown reasons. V, J and clone size were drawn from that table, and D and trimming were deduced from the DNA. Present in this sample are 380,000 or so clones, 80% to 90% of which were seen just once. The ten most abundant clones make up about 1.2% of the sample.

Trimming leaves V shorter by 7 bases and J shorter by 2 bases, with the junction holding 1 base beyond the gene matches. Via the germline V gene, CDR1 is SGHDT and CDR2 YYEEEE. Measured from the cysteine to the phenylalanine, the CDR3 is 13 residues long. Left in the record is the CDR3 DNA by itself, 39 bases read in frame from the first base. Whole blood was collected in K2EDTA tubes by collaborating institutions according to the institutions' own protocols. For TCRbeta analysis, collaborator samples were shipped as frozen whole blood, as isolated PBMCs, or as DNA extracted from either sample type. Concerning this clone: The antigen it recognizes is unknown. No clone much larger than this one lies a single base away; base qualities are absent.

The clonotype comes from a man between 35 and 55 years old with acute or convalescent COVID-19. The material sequenced was peripheral blood. In this chain, TRBV5-6 is recombined with TRBJ2-3; 10 nucleotides in the junction match TRBD1. CDR3 loop: CASGQGVTDTQYF. The nucleotides are TGTGCCAGCGGACAGGGGGTCACAGATACGCAGTATTTT.